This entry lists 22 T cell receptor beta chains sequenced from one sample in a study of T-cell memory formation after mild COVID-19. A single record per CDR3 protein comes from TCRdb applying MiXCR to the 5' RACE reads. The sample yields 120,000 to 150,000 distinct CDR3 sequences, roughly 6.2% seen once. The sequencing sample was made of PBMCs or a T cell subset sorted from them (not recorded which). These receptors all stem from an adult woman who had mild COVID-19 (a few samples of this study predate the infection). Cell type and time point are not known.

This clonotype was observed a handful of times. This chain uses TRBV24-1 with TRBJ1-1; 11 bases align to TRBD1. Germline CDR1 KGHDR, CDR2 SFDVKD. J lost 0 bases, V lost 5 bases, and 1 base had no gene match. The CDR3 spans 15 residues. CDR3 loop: CATSAGQGVNTEAFF. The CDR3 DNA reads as TGTGCCACCAGTGCGGGACAGGGGGTGAACACTGAAGCTTTCTTT.

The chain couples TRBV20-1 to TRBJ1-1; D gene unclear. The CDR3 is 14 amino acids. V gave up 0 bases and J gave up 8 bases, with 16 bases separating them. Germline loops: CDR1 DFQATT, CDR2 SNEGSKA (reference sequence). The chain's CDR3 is CSARDGSPAKEAFF. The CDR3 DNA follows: TGCAGTGCTAGAGATGGCAGCCCCGCTAAGGAAGCTTTCTTT.

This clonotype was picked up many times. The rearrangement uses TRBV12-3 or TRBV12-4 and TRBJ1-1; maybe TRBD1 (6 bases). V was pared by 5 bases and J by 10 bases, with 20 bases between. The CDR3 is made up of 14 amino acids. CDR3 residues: CASSRSAPKGGAFF. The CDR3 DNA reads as TGTGCCAGCAGTCGATCGGCCCCGAAGGGGGGAGCTTTCTTT.

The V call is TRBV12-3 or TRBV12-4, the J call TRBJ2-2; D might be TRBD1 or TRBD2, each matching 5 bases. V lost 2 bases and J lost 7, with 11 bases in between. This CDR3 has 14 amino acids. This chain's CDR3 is CASSLSQGVGELFF. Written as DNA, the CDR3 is TGTGCCAGCAGTTTATCCCAGGGAGTCGGGGAGCTGTTTTTT.

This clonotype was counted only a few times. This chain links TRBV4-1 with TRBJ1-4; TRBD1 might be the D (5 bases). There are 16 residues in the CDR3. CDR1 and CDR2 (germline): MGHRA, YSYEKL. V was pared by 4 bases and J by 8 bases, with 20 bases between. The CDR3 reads CASSLSGTPRAEKLFF. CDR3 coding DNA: TGCGCCAGCAGCCTATCAGGGACTCCTCGCGCCGAAAAACTGTTTTTT.

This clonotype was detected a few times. CDR3 bases: TGTGCCAGCAGCTCTCGGACTAGCGGCGATCCCAATGAGCAGTTCTTC. This gives the protein CASSSRTSGDPNEQFF. The V gene is TRBV11-2, the J gene TRBJ2-1, with 10 bases identical to TRBD2. The CDR3 is made up of 16 amino acids. Germline V CDR1 and CDR2: SGHAT, FQNNGV. Germline trimming cut 4 bases from V and 6 bases from J; bases unmatched to any gene: 9.

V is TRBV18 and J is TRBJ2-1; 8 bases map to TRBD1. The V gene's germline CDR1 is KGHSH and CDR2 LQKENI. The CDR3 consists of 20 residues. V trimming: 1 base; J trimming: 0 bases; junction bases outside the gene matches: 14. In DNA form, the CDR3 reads TGTGCCAGCTCACCACTTCGGGGCAGGGGGCCAGATAGCTCCTACAATGAGCAGTTCTTC. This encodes CASSPLRGRGPDSSYNEQFF.

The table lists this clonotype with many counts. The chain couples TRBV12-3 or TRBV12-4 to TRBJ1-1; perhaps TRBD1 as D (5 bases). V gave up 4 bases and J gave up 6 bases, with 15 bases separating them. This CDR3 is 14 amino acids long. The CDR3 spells CASSSGTVLAEAFF. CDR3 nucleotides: TGTGCCAGCAGTTCAGGGACGGTTTTGGCTGAAGCTTTCTTT.

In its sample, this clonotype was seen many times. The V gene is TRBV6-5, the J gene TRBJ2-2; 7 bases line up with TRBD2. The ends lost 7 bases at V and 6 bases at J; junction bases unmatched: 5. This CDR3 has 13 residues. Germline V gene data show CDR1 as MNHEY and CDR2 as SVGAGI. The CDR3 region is CASTQGGSGELFF. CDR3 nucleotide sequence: TGTGCCAGCACCCAGGGAGGGTCCGGGGAGCTGTTTTTT.

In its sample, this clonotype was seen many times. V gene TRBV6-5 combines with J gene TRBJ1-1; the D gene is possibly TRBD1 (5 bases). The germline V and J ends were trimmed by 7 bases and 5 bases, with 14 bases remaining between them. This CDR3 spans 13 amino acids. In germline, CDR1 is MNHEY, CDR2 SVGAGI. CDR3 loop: CASTLGTGTEAFF. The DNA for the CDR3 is TGTGCCAGCACCCTAGGGACGGGGACTGAAGCTTTCTTT.

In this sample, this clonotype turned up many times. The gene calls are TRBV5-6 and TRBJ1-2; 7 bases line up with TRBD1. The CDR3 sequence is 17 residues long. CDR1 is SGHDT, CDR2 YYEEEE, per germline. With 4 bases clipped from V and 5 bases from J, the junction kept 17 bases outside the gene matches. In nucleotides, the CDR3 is TGTGCCAGCAGCGCGAACGGACAGGCCGATTCAAGATATGGCTACACCTTC. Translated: CASSANGQADSRYGYTF.

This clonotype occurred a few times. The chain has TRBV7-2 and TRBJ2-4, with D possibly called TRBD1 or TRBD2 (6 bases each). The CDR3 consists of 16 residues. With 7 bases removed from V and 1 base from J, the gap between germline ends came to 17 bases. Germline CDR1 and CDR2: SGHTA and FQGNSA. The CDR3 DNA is TGTGCCAGCACCTGGACCGGAGGGGGGGCCAAAAACATTCAGTACTTC. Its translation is CASTWTGGGAKNIQYF.

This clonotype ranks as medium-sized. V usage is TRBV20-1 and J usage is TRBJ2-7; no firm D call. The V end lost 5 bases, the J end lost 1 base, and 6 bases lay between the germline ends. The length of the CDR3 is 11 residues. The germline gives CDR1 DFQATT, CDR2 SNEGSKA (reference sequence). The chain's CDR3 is CSAERSYEQYF. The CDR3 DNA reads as TGCAGTGCTGAAAGATCCTACGAGCAGTACTTC.

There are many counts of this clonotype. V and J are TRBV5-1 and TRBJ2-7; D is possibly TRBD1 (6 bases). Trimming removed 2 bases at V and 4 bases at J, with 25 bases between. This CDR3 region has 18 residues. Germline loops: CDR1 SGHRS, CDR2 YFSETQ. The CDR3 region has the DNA TGCGCCAGCAGCTTTGGTCTGGCCGGGACACAACTGGGATACGAGCAGTACTTC. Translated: CASSFGLAGTQLGYEQYF.

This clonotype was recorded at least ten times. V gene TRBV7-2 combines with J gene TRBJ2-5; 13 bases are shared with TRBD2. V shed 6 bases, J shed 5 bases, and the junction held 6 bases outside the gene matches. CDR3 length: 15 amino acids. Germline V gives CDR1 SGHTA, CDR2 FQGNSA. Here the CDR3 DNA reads TGTGCCAGCAGGAGAGGACTAGCGGGAGTTGAGACCCAGTACTTC. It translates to CASRRGLAGVETQYF.

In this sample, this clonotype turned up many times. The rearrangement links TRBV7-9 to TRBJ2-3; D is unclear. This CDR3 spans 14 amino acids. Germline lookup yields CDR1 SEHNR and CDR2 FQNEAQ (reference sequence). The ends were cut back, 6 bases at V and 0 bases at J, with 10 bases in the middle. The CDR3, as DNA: TGTGCCAGCAGTCTTACCCCTAGCACAGATACGCAGTATTTT. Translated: CASSLTPSTDTQYF.

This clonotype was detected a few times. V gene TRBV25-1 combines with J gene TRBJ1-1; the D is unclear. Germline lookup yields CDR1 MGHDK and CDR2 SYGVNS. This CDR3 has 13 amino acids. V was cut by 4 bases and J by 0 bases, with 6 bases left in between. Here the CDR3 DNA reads TGTGCCAGCAGTGTAGGGTTGAACACTGAAGCTTTCTTT. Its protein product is CASSVGLNTEAFF.

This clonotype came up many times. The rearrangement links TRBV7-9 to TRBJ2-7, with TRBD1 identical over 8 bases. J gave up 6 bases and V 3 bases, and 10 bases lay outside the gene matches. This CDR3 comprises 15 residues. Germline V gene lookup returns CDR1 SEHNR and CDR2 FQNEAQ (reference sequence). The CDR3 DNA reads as TGTGCCAGCAGCTTCGGCAGGGGGCGTACTGGCGAGCAGTACTTC. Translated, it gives CASSFGRGRTGEQYF.

The CDR3 bases are TGTGCCAGCAGTAGGCAGGGGAAAACGTGGGGGGCCAACGTCCTGACTTTC. Protein sequence: CASSRQGKTWGANVLTF. The chain links TRBV6-2 or TRBV6-3 to TRBJ2-6; D is possibly TRBD1 (6 bases). CDR1 and CDR2 (germline): MNHEY, SVGEGT. The CDR3 consists of 17 residues. V was trimmed by 5 bases and J by 4 bases, leaving 18 bases between them.

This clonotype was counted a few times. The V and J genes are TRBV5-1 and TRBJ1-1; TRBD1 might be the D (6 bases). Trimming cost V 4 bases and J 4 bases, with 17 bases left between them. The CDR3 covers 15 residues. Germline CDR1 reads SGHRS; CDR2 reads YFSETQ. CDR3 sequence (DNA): TGCGCCAGCAGCCCCCCACAGGGATGGGGCACTGAAGCTTTCTTT. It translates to CASSPPQGWGTEAFF.

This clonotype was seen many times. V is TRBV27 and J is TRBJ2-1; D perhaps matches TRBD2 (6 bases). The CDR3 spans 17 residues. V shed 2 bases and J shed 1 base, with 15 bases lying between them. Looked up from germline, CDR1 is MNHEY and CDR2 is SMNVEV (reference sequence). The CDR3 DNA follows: TGTGCCAGCAGTTTAGGGGTAGGGGAGGAGTCCTACAATGAGCAGTTCTTC. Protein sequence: CASSLGVGEESYNEQFF.

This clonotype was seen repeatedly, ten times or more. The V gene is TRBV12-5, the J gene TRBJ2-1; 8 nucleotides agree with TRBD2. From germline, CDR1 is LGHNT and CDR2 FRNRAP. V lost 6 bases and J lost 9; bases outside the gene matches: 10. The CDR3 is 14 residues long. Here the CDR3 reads CASGSAGVPVEQFF. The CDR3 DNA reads TGTGCTAGTGGCTCAGCGGGAGTCCCCGTTGAGCAGTTCTTC.